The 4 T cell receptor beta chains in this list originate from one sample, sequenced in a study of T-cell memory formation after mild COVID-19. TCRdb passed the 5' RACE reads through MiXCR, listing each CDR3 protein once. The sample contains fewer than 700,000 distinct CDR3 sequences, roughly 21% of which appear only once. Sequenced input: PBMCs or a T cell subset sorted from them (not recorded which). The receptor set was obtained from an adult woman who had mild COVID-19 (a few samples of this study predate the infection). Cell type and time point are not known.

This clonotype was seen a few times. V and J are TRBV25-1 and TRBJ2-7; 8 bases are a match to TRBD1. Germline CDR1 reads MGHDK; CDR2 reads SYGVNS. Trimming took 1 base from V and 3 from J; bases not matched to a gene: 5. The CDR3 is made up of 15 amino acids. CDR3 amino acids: CASSEFWTGSYEQYF. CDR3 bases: TGTGCCAGCAGTGAATTCTGGACAGGGAGCTACGAGCAGTACTTC.

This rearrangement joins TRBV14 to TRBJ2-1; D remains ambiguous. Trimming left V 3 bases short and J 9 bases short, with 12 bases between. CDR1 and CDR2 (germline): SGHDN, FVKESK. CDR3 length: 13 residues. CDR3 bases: TGTGCCAGCAGCCACCCTTATAAGGTTGAGCAGTTCTTC. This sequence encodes CASSHPYKVEQFF.

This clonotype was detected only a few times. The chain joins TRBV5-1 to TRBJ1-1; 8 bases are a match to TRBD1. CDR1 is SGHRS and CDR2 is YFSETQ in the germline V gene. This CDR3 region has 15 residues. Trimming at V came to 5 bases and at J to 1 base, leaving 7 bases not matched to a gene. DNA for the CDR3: TGCGCCAGCAGGGAAAACAGGGGGAAGAACACTGAAGCTTTCTTT. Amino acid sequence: CASRENRGKNTEAFF.

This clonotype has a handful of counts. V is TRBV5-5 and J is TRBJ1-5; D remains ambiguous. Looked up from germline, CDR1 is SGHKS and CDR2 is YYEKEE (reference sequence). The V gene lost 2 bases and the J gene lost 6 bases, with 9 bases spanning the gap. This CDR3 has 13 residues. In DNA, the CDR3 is TGTGCCAGCAGCTTATTGGGAGGTCAGCCCCAGCATTTT. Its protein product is CASSLLGGQPQHF.